The clone carrying this T cell receptor beta chain appeared many times. This sample is drawn from a study of human T cells and chemical hapten exposure. Whole-study context: Patches that contained 0.01% DPC were applied to the upper back and read at 6 days.

The time point here: patch test 2, 6 weeks after DPC sensitization. Treatment meaning: therapeutic diphenylcyclopropenone sensitization with weekly scalp DPC. The drawing of blood occurred before each patch test was applied. Total RNA extraction was carried out from unfractionated whole blood. Via MiXCR, TCRdb re-called the RACE reads, giving one row per CDR3 protein. The profile shows tens of thousands of distinct CDR3 sequences, approximately 10% of them singletons. Trimming removed 5 bases at V and 3 bases at J, with 11 bases between. Germline lookup yields CDR1 LNHDA and CDR2 SQIVND (reference sequence). CDR3 length equals 13 residues.

This receptor was identified in a woman in her 50s with alopecia areata. Some clones in this sample may be carry-over from other donors' samples. The rearrangement joins TRBV19 to TRBJ2-7; D is perhaps TRBD1 or TRBD2 (5 bases each). The specimen was whole blood, collected in connection with sensitization to the hapten diphenylcyclopropenone (DPC). The chain's CDR3 is CASSRGSHYEQYF. Written as DNA, the CDR3 is TGTGCCAGTAGTCGGGGCAGCCACTACGAGCAGTACTTC.